These 20 T cell receptor beta chains share one sample of origin, sequenced in a study of control samples from healthy donors and cancer patients. Clones were read by immunoSEQ multiplex PCR, and TCRdb kept only the in-frame ones, dropping some. This sample yields under 30,000 clones, of which about 80% are seen a single time; 22% belongs to the top ten. The source material was PBMCs. All receptors derive from a man in his fifties or sixties with head and neck cancer.

V is TRBV6-5 and J is TRBJ2-5, with D possibly TRBD1 on 6 matching bases. Germline assignment: CDR1 MNHEY and CDR2 SVGAGI. The V and J ends lost 6 bases and 0 bases respectively, with 14 bases between them. This CDR3 is 15 amino acids long. For the CDR3, the DNA is TGTGCCAGCAGAGCAGGGGATTTGTACCAAGAGACCCAGTACTTC. This encodes CASRAGDLYQETQYF.

The chain is built from TRBV5-6 and TRBJ1-3; 7 bases align to TRBD1. This CDR3 spans 18 amino acids. Germline values: CDR1 SGHDT, CDR2 YYEEEE. With V trimmed by 1 base and J by 0 bases, 10 bases remained unmatched. CDR3 in DNA: TGTGCCAGCAGCTTGAAAGGGGGCTCATTCAGCTCTGGAAACACCATATATTTT. Protein product: CASSLKGGSFSSGNTIYF.

V gene TRBV18 combines with J gene TRBJ1-1; D remains unclear. This CDR3 comprises 12 residues. Per the germline V gene, CDR1 is KGHSH and CDR2 is LQKENI. V was shortened by 4 bases and J by 9 bases, with 12 bases between the two germline ends. The DNA for the CDR3 is TGTGCCAGCTCACTTCCTGACTTAAAAGCTTTCTTT. Translated: CASSLPDLKAFF.

The gene calls are TRBV7-9 and TRBJ2-5, with TRBD2 matching 11 bases. Germline values: CDR1 SEHNR, CDR2 FQNEAQ (reference sequence). The trim removed 5 bases at V and 4 bases at J, leaving 6 bases unmatched. This CDR3 contains 15 residues. The CDR3 region is CASSRSSGRLETQYF. CDR3 bases: TGTGCCAGCAGCCGATCTAGCGGGAGGTTAGAGACCCAGTACTTC.

This clone was seen only once. The chain combines TRBV7-3 with TRBJ1-5, with TRBD1 matching over 7 bases. CDR1 and CDR2 (germline): SGHTA, FQGTGA. V trimming: 4 bases; J trimming: 3 bases; junction bases outside the gene matches: 6. This CDR3 has 15 amino acids. CDR3 loop: CASSCPTGTNQPQHF. The CDR3 DNA is TGTGCCAGCAGCTGCCCGACAGGGACCAATCAGCCCCAGCATTTT.

The rearrangement joins TRBV7-2 to TRBJ2-3; the D gene is possibly TRBD1 (6 bases). The CDR3 is made up of 16 amino acids. The germline gives CDR1 SGHTA, CDR2 FQGNSA. Trimming cost V 2 bases and J 0 bases, with 12 bases left between them. The CDR3 protein is CASSLQGRLSTDTQYF. The CDR3, as DNA: TGTGCCAGCAGCTTACAGGGGCGACTGAGCACAGATACGCAGTATTTT.

This clone is medium-sized within its sample. The CDR3 region has the DNA TGTGCCAGCAGCAACTACTGGGGGTCACCCCTCCACTTT. This gives the protein CASSNYWGSPLHF. The V and J genes are TRBV14 and TRBJ1-6; the D gene is possibly TRBD1 (5 bases). This CDR3 is built from 13 residues. Between the trimmed V and J ends, which lost 5 bases and 10 bases, there was a span of 12 bases. Germline assignment: CDR1 SGHDN and CDR2 FVKESK.

The V and J genes are TRBV29-1 and TRBJ2-2, with unresolved D. CDR3 length: 11 amino acids. The germline V and J ends were trimmed by 7 bases and 3 bases, with 6 bases remaining between them. From germline, CDR1 is SQVTM and CDR2 ANQGSEA. The CDR3: CSAGDTGELFF. In DNA form, the CDR3 reads TGCAGCGCCGGCGACACCGGGGAGCTGTTTTTT.

The gene calls are TRBV4-2 and TRBJ2-4, with D maybe TRBD2 (5 bases). The germline V gene has CDR1 LGHNA and CDR2 YNFKEQ. The CDR3 sequence is 16 residues long. V lost 1 base and J lost 8, with 18 bases in between. The CDR3, as DNA: TGTGCCAGCAGCCAAGGGCTCGACTACCCCAAGGACATTCAGTACTTC. It yields the protein CASSQGLDYPKDIQYF.

This clone was seen a single time. This chain's CDR3 is CASRGGTSGSYEQYF. CDR3 DNA sequence: TGTGCCAGCAGAGGGGGGACTAGCGGATCCTACGAGCAGTACTTC. V and J are TRBV28 and TRBJ2-7; 11 nucleotides match TRBD2. Germline-derived CDR1 and CDR2 are MDHEN and SYDVKM. Trimming removed 6 bases from V and 1 base from J; junction bases left unmatched: 5. This CDR3 region has 15 residues.

The chain has TRBV11-2 and TRBJ1-2; D is unclear. Looked up from germline, CDR1 is SGHAT and CDR2 is FQNNGV. This CDR3 region has 15 residues. Trimming cost V 1 base and J 0 bases, with 9 bases left between them. The CDR3 region is CASSLVRRANYGYTF. Here the CDR3 DNA reads TGTGCCAGCAGCTTAGTTCGGAGAGCTAACTATGGCTACACCTTC.

The chain employs TRBV4-1 and TRBJ2-2, with D tentatively TRBD1 (5 bases). V was shortened by 6 bases and J by 1 base, with 9 bases between the two germline ends. CDR1 is MGHRA, CDR2 YSYEKL, per germline. The CDR3 extends over 14 amino acids. CDR3 coding DNA: TGCGCCAGCAGGGTTGACAGGAACACCGGGGAGCTGTTTTTT. This encodes CASRVDRNTGELFF.

In this sample, this clone turned up once. The chain carries TRBV5-4 and TRBJ1-1; D is possibly TRBD1 (5 bases). Looked up from germline, CDR1 is SGHNT and CDR2 is YYREEE (reference sequence). The length of the CDR3 is 13 residues. Trimming cost V 4 bases and J 7 bases, with 14 bases left between them. Here the CDR3 DNA reads TGTGCCAGCAGCGCTCACGGGGGTGGTGAAGCTTTCTTT. Protein: CASSAHGGGEAFF.

The V call is TRBV7-9, the J call TRBJ2-5, with D possibly TRBD1 on 5 matching bases. The germline V and J ends were trimmed by 1 base and 5 bases, with 14 bases remaining between them. The germline V gene has CDR1 SEHNR and CDR2 FQNEAQ (reference sequence). The CDR3 has 15 amino acids. CDR3 amino acids: CASSLGPGSGETQYF. In nucleotides, the CDR3 is TGTGCCAGCAGCTTAGGTCCAGGGTCGGGCGAGACCCAGTACTTC.

The V gene is TRBV28, the J gene TRBJ1-5, with 8 bases lining up with TRBD1. Germline V lookup: CDR1 MDHEN, CDR2 SYDVKM. The J segment lost 7 bases and the V segment lost 6 bases, leaving 11 bases of the junction unmatched. This CDR3 spans 15 amino acids. This CDR3 reads CASRGGTGLEQPQHF. The CDR3 nucleotides are TGTGCCAGCAGAGGAGGGACAGGACTAGAACAGCCCCAGCATTTT.

This clone was found a few times. The rearrangement links TRBV21-1 to TRBJ1-6; TRBD1 was called by the table and not checked on the DNA. TRBV21-1 is reported as a pseudogene. The CDR3 runs 17 residues. The CDR3 here is CASSTRDRRNYNSPLHF. The CDR3 nucleotides read TGTGCCAGCAGCACAAGGGACAGGAGAAATTATAATTCACCCCTCCACTTT.

V and J are TRBV18 and TRBJ2-6; unclear D gene. V lost 1 base to trimming and J lost 2 bases, with 9 bases between them. This CDR3 has 16 amino acids. Germline V CDR1 and CDR2: KGHSH, LQKENI. In DNA form, the CDR3 reads TGTGCCAGCTCACCACTACCGTTACCTGGGGCCAACGTCCTGACTTTC. Its translation is CASSPLPLPGANVLTF.

The V call is TRBV10-3, the J call TRBJ2-2; D ambiguous. CDR1 is ENHRY and CDR2 is SYGVKD in the germline V gene. The CDR3 is made up of 15 amino acids. V was shortened by 3 bases and J by 6 bases, with 14 bases between the two germline ends. The CDR3 reads CAISDPTQTPGELFF. Here the CDR3 DNA reads TGTGCCATCAGTGACCCGACTCAGACGCCCGGGGAGCTGTTTTTT.

The chain links TRBV6-5 to TRBJ2-5; tentatively, D is TRBD1 or TRBD2 (5 bases each). V was pared by 3 bases and J by 4 bases, with 15 bases between. Germline-derived CDR1 and CDR2 are MNHEY and SVGAGI. This CDR3 has 15 residues. The CDR3 region has the DNA TGTGCCAGCAGTTATCAGGGAGTTGGTTCAGAGACCCAGTACTTC. Its translation is CASSYQGVGSETQYF.

The J gene is TRBJ2-6, the V gene TRBV27, with D unclear. This CDR3 has 14 residues. Trimming took 7 bases from V and 0 from J, leaving 7 bases between them. The germline gives CDR1 MNHEY, CDR2 SMNVEV (reference sequence). The CDR3 bases are TGTGCCAGCACTCAATACTCTGGGGCCAACGTCCTGACTTTC. Translated, it gives CASTQYSGANVLTF.